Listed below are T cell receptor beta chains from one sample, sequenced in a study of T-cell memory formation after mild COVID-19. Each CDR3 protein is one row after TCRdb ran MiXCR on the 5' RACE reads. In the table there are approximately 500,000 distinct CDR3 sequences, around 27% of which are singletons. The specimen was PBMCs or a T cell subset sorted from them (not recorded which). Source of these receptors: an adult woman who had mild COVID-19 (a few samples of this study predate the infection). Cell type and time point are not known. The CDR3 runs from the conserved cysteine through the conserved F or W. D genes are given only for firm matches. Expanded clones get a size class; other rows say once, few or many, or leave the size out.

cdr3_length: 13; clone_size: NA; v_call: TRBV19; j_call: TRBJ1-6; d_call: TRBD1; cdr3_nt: TGTGCCAGTAGTACTGGGACAGCTTCACCCCTCCACTTT; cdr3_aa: CASSTGTASPLHF
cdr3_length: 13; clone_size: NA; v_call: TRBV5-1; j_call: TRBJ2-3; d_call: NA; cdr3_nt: TGCGCCAGCAGCTTGTTCTACACAGATACGCAGTATTTT; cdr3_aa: CASSLFYTDTQYF
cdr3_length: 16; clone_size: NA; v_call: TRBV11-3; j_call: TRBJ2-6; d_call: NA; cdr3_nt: TGTGCCAGCAGCCCCTCGACGGCCTCTGGGGCCAACGTCCTGACTTTC; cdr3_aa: CASSPSTASGANVLTF
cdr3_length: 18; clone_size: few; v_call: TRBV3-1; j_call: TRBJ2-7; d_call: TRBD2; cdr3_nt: TGTGCCAGCAGCCAACAGACTAGCGGCTGGACGGCCTCCTACGAGCAGTACTTC; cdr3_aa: CASSQQTSGWTASYEQYF
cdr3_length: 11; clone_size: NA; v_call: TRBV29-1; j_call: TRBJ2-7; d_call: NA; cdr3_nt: TGCAGCGTTCTGGGGTCCTACGAGCAGTACTTC; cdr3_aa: CSVLGSYEQYF
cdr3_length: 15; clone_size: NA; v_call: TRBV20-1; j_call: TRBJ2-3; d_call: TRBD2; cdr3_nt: TGTTTCACTAGCGGGGACCTTCCCTCCTCAGATACGCAGTATTTT; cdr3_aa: CFTSGDLPSSDTQYF
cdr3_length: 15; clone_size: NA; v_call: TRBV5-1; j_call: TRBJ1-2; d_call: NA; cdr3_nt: TGCGCCAGCAGCTTGGATGGGGGCTTGGTTTATGGCTACACCTTC; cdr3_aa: CASSLDGGLVYGYTF
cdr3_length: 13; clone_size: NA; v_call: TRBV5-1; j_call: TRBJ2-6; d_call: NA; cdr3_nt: TGCGCCAGCAGCTTGGAACCTGCCAACGTCCTGACTTTC; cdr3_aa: CASSLEPANVLTF
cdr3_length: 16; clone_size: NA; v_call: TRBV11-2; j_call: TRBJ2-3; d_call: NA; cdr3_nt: TGTGCCAGCAGACAACCCGGGAGAGGGCGCACAGATACGCAGTATTTT; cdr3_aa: CASRQPGRGRTDTQYF
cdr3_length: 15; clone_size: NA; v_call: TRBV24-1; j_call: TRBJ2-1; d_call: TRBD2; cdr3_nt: TGTGCCACCACTGGGACTAGCGGAAACTACAATGAGCAGTTCTTC; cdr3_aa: CATTGTSGNYNEQFF
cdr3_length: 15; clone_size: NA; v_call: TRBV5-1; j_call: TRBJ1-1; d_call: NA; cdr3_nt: TGCGCCAGCAGCCCCGGTTCACGGATCAACACTGAAGCTTTCTTT; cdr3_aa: CASSPGSRINTEAFF
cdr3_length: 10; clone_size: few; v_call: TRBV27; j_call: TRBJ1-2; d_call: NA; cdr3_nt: TGTGCCAGGACCGACTATGGCTACACCTTC; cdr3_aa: CARTDYGYTF
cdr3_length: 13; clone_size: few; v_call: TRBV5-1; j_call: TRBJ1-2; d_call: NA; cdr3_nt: TGCGCCAGCAGCTTGGGTGGAGCCTATGGCTACACCTTC; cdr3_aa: CASSLGGAYGYTF
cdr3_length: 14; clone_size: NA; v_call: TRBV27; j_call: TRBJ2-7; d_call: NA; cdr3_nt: TGTGCCAGCAGTTTTCTCTTGACAGCCTACGAGCAGTACTTC; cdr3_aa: CASSFLLTAYEQYF
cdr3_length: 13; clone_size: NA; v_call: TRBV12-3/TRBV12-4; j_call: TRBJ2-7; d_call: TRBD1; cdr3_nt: TGTGCCAGCGGGACAGCCCATGTCTACGAGCAGTACTTC; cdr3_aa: CASGTAHVYEQYF